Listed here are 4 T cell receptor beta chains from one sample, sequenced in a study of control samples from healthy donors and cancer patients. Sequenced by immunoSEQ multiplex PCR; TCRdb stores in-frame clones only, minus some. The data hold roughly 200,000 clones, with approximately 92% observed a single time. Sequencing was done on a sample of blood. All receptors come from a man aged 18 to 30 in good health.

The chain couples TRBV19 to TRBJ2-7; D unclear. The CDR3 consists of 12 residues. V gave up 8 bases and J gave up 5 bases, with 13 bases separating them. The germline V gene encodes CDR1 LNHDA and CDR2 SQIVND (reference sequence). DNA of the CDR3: TGTGCCAGTGGTCTCCGGCCCGACGAGCAGTACTTC. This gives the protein CASGLRPDEQYF.

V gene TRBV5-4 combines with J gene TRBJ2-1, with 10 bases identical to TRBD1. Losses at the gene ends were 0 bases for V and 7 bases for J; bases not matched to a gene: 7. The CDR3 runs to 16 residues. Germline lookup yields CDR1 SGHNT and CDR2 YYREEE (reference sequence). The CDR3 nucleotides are TGTGCCAGCAGCTTGGCCCCGGGACAGGGGAGGAATGAGCAGTTCTTC. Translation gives CASSLAPGQGRNEQFF.

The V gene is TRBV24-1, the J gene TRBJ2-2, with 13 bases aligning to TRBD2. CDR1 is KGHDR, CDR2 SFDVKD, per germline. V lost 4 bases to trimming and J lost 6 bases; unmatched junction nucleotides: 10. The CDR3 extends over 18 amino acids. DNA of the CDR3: TGTGCCACCAGTGAGTTCCCCACTAGCGGGGGGGCCTCCGGGGAGCTGTTTTTT. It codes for CATSEFPTSGGASGELFF.

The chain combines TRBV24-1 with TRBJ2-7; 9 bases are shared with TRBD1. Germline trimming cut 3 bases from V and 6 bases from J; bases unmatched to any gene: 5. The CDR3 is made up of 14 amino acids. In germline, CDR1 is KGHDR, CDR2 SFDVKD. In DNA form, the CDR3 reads TGTGCCACCAGTGATCCCGGGACAGGGAGCGAGCAGTACTTC. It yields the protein CATSDPGTGSEQYF.